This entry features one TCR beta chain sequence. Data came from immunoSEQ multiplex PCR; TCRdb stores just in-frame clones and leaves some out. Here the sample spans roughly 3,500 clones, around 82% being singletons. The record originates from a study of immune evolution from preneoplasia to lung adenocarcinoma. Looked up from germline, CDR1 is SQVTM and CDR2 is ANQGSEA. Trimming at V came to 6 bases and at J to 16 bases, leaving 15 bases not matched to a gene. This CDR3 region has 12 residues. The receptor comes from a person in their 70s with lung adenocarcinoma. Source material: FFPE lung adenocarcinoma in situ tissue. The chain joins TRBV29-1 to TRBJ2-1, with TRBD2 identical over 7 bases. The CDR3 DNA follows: TGCAGCGTCGAAACACTAGCGATTCGGGCCTTCTTC. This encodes CSVETLAIRAFF.